In its sample, the clone carrying this T cell receptor (beta chain) was seen many times. The antigen is undetermined. For Graves' hyperthyroidism to be stable, ophthalmopathy could not progress within 18 months. The V end lost 0 bases, the J end lost 0 bases, and 7 bases lay between the germline ends. The CDR3 is made up of 15 amino acids. Germline assignment: CDR1 LNHNV and CDR2 YYDKDF (reference sequence). This record belongs to a study of T cells in Graves' hyperthyroidism and ophthalmopathy. Researchers took RNA transcripts and amplified the TCR beta CDR3 regions from them. Using the HTBI primer set, a first-round RT-PCR was run on the TCR CDR3. TCRdb called the multiplex PCR reads again in MiXCR, with one record for every CDR3 protein. The sample includes a few hundred thousand distinct CDR3 sequences, about 16% of them seen just once. Study-level results: Ophthalmopathy was separated from stable hyperthyroidism by a 13 V-J model.

The receptor comes from a woman in her twenties or thirties with Graves' hyperthyroidism. J is TRBJ2-3 and V is TRBV15; D gene unclear. Sequenced material: blood. The CDR3 region has the DNA TGTGCCACCAGCAGAGACACTTCTAGCACAGATACGCAGTATTTT. Residues: CATSRDTSSTDTQYF.